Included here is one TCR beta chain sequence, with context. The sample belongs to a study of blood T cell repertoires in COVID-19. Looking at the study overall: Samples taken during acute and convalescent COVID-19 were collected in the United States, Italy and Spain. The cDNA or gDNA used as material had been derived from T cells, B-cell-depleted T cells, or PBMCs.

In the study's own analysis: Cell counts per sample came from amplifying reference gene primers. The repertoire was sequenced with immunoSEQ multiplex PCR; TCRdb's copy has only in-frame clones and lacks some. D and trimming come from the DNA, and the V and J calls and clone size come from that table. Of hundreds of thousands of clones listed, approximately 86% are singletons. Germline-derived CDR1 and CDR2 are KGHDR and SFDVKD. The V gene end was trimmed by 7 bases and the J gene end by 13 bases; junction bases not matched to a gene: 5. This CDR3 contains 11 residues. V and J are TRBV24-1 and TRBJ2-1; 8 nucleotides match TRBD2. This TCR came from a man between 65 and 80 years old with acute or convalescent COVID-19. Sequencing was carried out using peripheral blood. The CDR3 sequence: CATSGGGVQFF. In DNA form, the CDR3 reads TGTGCCACCAGCGGGGGGGGAGTTCAGTTCTTC.